Following are 4 T cell receptor beta chains from one sample sequenced in a study of response to subunit inactivated influenza vaccine. TCRdb called the RT-PCR reads again in MiXCR, with one record for every CDR3 protein. The sample holds hundreds of thousands of distinct CDR3 sequences, around 13% seen once. The material was PBMCs from blood, obtained around 14 days before vaccination. All receptors come from a man aged 50-59 years who received an inactivated influenza vaccine.

The chain joins TRBV20-1 to TRBJ2-2; 7 bases map to TRBD1. The J segment lost 8 bases and the V segment lost 1 base, leaving 7 bases of the junction unmatched. The CDR3 has 14 amino acids. Per the germline V gene, CDR1 is DFQATT and CDR2 is SNEGSKA (reference sequence). This CDR3 reads CSARAGTAAGELFF. The DNA for the CDR3 is TGCAGTGCTAGAGCCGGGACAGCCGCTGGGGAGCTGTTTTTT.

This clonotype has only a few counts. The chain recombines TRBV5-1 with TRBJ2-1; 15 bases match TRBD2. Germline lookup yields CDR1 SGHRS and CDR2 YFSETQ. The CDR3 loop spans 17 amino acids. The V segment lost 4 bases and the J segment 9 bases; nucleotides outside the gene matches: 11. CDR3 in DNA: TGCGCCAGCAGCACAGGACTAGCGGGAGGGATAGGTCGTGAGCAGTTCTTC. Its translation: CASSTGLAGGIGREQFF.

As for this clonotype: The germline gene is not matched at one end of the junction; a read error may be the cause. The J gene is TRBJ2-2, the V gene TRBV5-5, with D perhaps matching TRBD2 (6 bases). Germline CDR1 reads SGHKS; CDR2 reads YYEKEE (reference sequence). The CDR3 runs to 15 residues. CDR3 in amino acids: CTSSLGGGNTGELFF. Written as DNA, the CDR3 is TGTACCAGCAGCTTGGGAGGAGGGAACACCGGGGAGCTGTTTTTT.

The CDR3: CASSSGQVLLTSSYEQYF. CDR3 DNA: TGCGCCAGCAGTTCTGGACAGGTATTATTGACCAGCTCCTACGAGCAGTACTTC. This chain links TRBV5-1 with TRBJ2-7, with 7 bases identical to TRBD1. The junction had 17 bases not matched to a gene; V was cut back by 5 bases and J by 0 bases. The V gene's germline CDR1 is SGHRS and CDR2 YFSETQ. The CDR3 is made up of 18 amino acids. Complete variable domain (other parts from reference TRBV5-1 and TRBJ2-7): KAGVTQTPRYLIKTRGQQVTLSCSPISGHRSVSWYQQTPGQGLQFLFEYFSETQRNKGNFPGRFSGRQFSNSRSEMNVSTLELGDSALYLCASSSGQVLLTSSYEQYFGPGTRLTVT.